The T cell receptor beta chain under discussion was sequenced for a study of T cells in Graves' hyperthyroidism and ophthalmopathy (dated by TCRdb to about 2019). Concerning the study at large: Peripheral blood samples were taken at the time of initial diagnosis, prior to any treatment. A discovery cohort of around 100 patients, 43 with Graves' ophthalmopathy and more than 55 with stable Graves' hyperthyroidism, was used to find distinguishing TCR V-J signatures. An independent validation cohort of under 20 hyperthyroidism patients and some 15 patients who later progressed to ophthalmopathy tested prospective prediction of ophthalmopathy. The roughly 100 discovery patients were divided at random into training and test sets in a 7:3 ratio. In addition, the study compared T-cell repertoires in thyroid tissue and in blood from six Graves' hyperthyroidism patients. After sampling, hyperthyroidism patients received methimazole starting at 30 mg daily, and ophthalmopathy patients received high-dose intravenous methylprednisolone. The paper describes TCR Vbeta CDR3 sequencing of about 140 peripheral blood samples, made up of roughly 40 ophthalmopathy patients, more than 70 hyperthyroidism patients and approximately 17 progressor patients.

Results the study describes overall, beyond this receptor: Blood samples also contained most of the expanded thyroid clonotypes (frequency above 0.001), which suggests that blood repertoires may reflect thyroid immune responses. During validation, the model predicted progression to ophthalmopathy a median of roughly 7.1 months ahead of onset, with around 70% sensitivity and 72% to 85% specificity. No statistical method was used to fix the sample size in advance, and group allocation was not hidden from the investigators. A model built on a 13 V-J signature distinguished ophthalmopathy from stable hyperthyroidism, reaching 85% to 90% sensitivity and around 81% specificity in cross-validation and 80%/75% in testing.

Amplification of TCR beta CDR3 regions was carried out from RNA transcripts. A first-round RT-PCR of the TCR CDR3 used the HTBI primer set with the Qiagen OneStep RT-PCR kit. The libraries were constructed in a second round of multiplex PCR and then size-selected and purified. The libraries were sequenced on an Illumina HiSeq2000 using paired-end 100 bp reads. Per the source publication's procedure: SOAPnuke was used to process the raw data, removing reads that contained adapters or uncalled bases, had a mean Phred below 15, or lacked an exact match to the constant primer or identifier. COPE v1.2.5 was used to merge high-quality paired reads, and clonotypes were defined as unique nucleotide sequences. MiTCR v1.1 was used to align the clonotypes against IMGT TRBV, TRBD and TRBJ reference segments. Only V-J combinations with frequency above 0.0001, covering 99.2% of repertoires, were analysed. A TCS score was defined as the ratio of F50 (clonal expansion) to E x V (chaos), with BLOSUM62-based TCRdist applied between CDR3 peptides within each V-J. Welch's t-statistics and random forest reduced roughly 540 V-J features to some 14, which were used in a naive Bayes classifier (R e1071). TCRdb reprocessing: public reads trimmed at Q25 with fastp, clones called with MiXCR, in-frame beta chains kept. Every CDR3 protein is listed once, alongside the most common genes and DNA of its rows. None of the V and J calls come from the authors' own analysis; TCRdb made them. This sample gives around 480,000 distinct CDR3 sequences in total; around an eighth of them show up just once. Together, the top ten hold around 17% of the sample.

Concerning this clonotype: Its antigen is not yet known. Nothing much larger sits one base from this clone, and base qualities are not available.

Taken from the germline V gene (reference sequence), the CDR1 and CDR2 loops are DFQATT and SNEGSKA. From cysteine to phenylalanine, the CDR3 is 17 amino acids long. Of all the DNA, just the CDR3 is kept, 51 bases in frame from base 1. V trim: 4 bases; J trim: 2 bases; unmatched bases: 15. A patient counted as having stable Graves' hyperthyroidism if no progression to ophthalmopathy occurred over 18 months of follow-up. Hyperthyroidism patients were aged 18 to 65 years and newly diagnosed, with disease duration of less than 2 months. The study excluded patients with uncontrolled infections, other autoimmune diseases, pregnancy or lactation. Diagnoses were based on clinical symptoms, serum thyroxine and TRAb, thyroid ultrasound and orbital computed tomography. Ficoll-Paque density gradient centrifugation was used to isolate PBMCs from about 10 ml of fresh peripheral blood. Trizol reagent was used to extract total RNA, and RNA quality was then checked on an Agilent 2100 Bioanalyzer.

This chain is built from TRBV20-1 and TRBJ2-3; 7 nucleotides in the junction match TRBD2. The sample consisted of blood. The TCR comes from a woman aged 18-29 years with Graves' hyperthyroidism. The CDR3: CSANSGSAGVYTDTQYF. The DNA sequence reads TGCAGTGCTAACTCTGGCTCGGCGGGAGTATACACAGATACGCAGTATTTT.